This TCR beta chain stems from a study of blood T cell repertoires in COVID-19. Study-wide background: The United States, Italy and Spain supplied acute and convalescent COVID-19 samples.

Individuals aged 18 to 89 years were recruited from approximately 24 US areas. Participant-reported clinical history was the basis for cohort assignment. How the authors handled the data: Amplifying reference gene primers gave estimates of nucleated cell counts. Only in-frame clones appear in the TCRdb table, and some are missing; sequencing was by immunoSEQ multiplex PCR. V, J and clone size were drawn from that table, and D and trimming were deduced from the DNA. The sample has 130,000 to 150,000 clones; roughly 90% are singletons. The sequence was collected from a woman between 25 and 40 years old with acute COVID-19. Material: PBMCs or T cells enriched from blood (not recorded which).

The CDR3 spells CASSQSVAGSYEQYF. CDR3 DNA sequence: TGTGCCAGCTCCCAGTCAGTAGCGGGGTCCTACGAGCAGTACTTC. J is TRBJ2-7 and V is TRBV18; 8 nucleotides agree with TRBD2. The CDR3 runs to 15 residues. Germline CDR1 KGHSH, CDR2 LQKENI. Germline trimming cut 6 bases from V and 1 base from J; bases unmatched to any gene: 8.